This entry lists 5 T cell receptor beta chains sequenced from one sample in a study of T cells in Graves' hyperthyroidism and ophthalmopathy. Amplification targeted TCR beta CDR3 regions from RNA transcripts. HTBI primers were the set used in a first-round RT-PCR of the TCR CDR3. TCRdb re-derived calls from the multiplex PCR reads in MiXCR, one entry per CDR3 protein. The sample has a few hundred thousand distinct CDR3 sequences; around 14% are singletons. Input material: blood. The receptors were gathered from a woman between 18 and 29 years old with Graves' hyperthyroidism.

This clonotype was seen many times. This rearrangement joins TRBV11-2 to TRBJ2-7; unclear D gene. Trimming removed 3 bases from V and 6 bases from J, with 9 bases in between. Per germline, CDR1 SGHAT and CDR2 FQNNGV. The CDR3 loop spans 12 amino acids. The CDR3 DNA is TGTGCCAGCAGCTTTCCAGGTAGCGAGCAGTACTTC. Amino acids: CASSFPGSEQYF.

At least ten counts were recorded for this clonotype. The chain carries TRBV27 and TRBJ1-5; no firm D call. Germline V gene data show CDR1 as MNHEY and CDR2 as SMNVEV (reference sequence). The CDR3 extends over 16 amino acids. V shed 3 bases and J shed 7 bases, with 19 bases lying between them. The CDR3 loop reads CASSFLDRLGVQPQHF. The CDR3 DNA is TGTGCCAGCAGTTTCCTGGACCGTCTCGGGGTCCAGCCCCAGCATTTT.

The chain carries TRBV20-1 and TRBJ2-3; TRBD2 matches 7 bases. CDR1 and CDR2 from the germline V gene are DFQATT and SNEGSKA (reference sequence). The CDR3 totals 14 residues. V shed 5 bases, J shed 4 bases, and the junction held 9 bases outside the gene matches. CDR3 in DNA: TGCAGTGCTCCCCCGGAGGGGAGGGCAGATACGCAGTATTTT. It codes for CSAPPEGRADTQYF.

This clonotype was counted many times. The chain recombines TRBV20-1 with TRBJ2-1; no clear D. Looked up from germline, CDR1 is DFQATT and CDR2 is SNEGSKA (reference sequence). Deletions cut 0 bases from V and 4 bases from J, with 16 bases between. This CDR3 spans 16 amino acids. CDR3 loop: CSARDQSPGRYNEQFF. The CDR3 DNA follows: TGCAGTGCTAGAGATCAATCACCGGGTCGTTACAATGAGCAGTTCTTC.

With regard to this clonotype: It may be a read error: a sequence one base away is much more abundant. The V call is TRBV20-1, the J call TRBJ1-4, with 7 positions matching TRBD1. Germline CDR1 and CDR2: DFQATT and SNEGSKA (reference sequence). The length of the CDR3 is 15 residues. V dropped 5 bases and J dropped 0; count of bases not matched to a gene: 6. CDR3 amino acids: CSAPPGQPTNEKLFF. The CDR3 bases are TGCAGTGCTCCTCCGGGACAGCCAACTAATGAAAAACTGTTTTTT.